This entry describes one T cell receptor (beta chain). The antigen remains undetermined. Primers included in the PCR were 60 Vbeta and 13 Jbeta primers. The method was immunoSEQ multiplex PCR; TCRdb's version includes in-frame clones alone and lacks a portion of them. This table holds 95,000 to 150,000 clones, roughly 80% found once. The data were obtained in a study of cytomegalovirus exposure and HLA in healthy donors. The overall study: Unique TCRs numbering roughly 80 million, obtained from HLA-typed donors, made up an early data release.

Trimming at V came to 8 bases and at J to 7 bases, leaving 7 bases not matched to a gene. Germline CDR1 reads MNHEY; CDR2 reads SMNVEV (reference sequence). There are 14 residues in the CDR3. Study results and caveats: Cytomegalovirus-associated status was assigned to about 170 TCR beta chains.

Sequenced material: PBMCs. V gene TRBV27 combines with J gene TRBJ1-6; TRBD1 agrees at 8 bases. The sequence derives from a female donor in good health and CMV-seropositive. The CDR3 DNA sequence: TGTGCCAGCTCCTGGACAGGGAAAAATTCACCCCTCCACTTT. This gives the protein CASSWTGKNSPLHF.